A selection of T cell receptor beta chains follows, all from one sample in a study of cytomegalovirus exposure and HLA in healthy donors. Some clones are missing from TCRdb's copy, which holds only in-frame ones; the method was immunoSEQ multiplex PCR. The repertoire holds approximately 160,000 clones, with about 86% as singletons. Sequenced input: PBMCs. The receptor source for this set is a woman aged 18 to 35 in good health and CMV-seronegative. Both conserved end residues are part of each CDR3. A D gene is named only where the DNA matches it firmly. Size is omitted from some rows. Given values are once, few, many or a class for expanded clones.

>TRBJ1-5|.|TRBD1|TRBV6-4
TGTGCCACCGTGGGACAGACTAGACCAGGCAATCAGCCCCAGCATTTT
CATVGQTRPGNQPQHF
>TRBJ2-7|once|TRBD2|TRBV7-9
TGTGCCAGCAGCTTTAGGTCTAGCGGGGCGCTCAGCGAGCAGTACTTC
CASSFRSSGALSEQYF
>TRBJ2-7|.|.|TRBV11-3
TGTGCCAGCAGCTTATCAGATTCCTACGAGCAGTACTTC
CASSLSDSYEQYF
>TRBJ1-2|.|.|TRBV5-4
TGTGCCAGCAGCTTGGGGTACAGGGCCGGGGACTATGGCTACACCTTC
CASSLGYRAGDYGYTF
>TRBJ1-2|.|.|TRBV9
TGTGCCAGCAGCCTCAGGACTTCTACGGACGGAATTAACTATGGCTACACCTTC
CASSLRTSTDGINYGYTF
>TRBJ2-1|.|.|TRBV7-8
TGTGCCAGCAGCTTGACTGAATCGCGAGGGTCGGTCTTC
CASSLTESRGSVF
>TRBJ1-3|.|.|TRBV9
TGTGCCAGCAGCGTAGCTACGGGGGACCTTGGAAACACCATATATTTT
CASSVATGDLGNTIYF
>TRBJ1-1|.|.|TRBV5-4
TGTGCCAGCAGCCCGGGGGGCCAAGGAGGGACTGAAGCTTTCTTT
CASSPGGQGGTEAFF
>TRBJ2-3|.|.|TRBV30
TGTGCCTGGAGTATTTATCCCCCGGATACGCAGTATTTT
CAWSIYPPDTQYF
>TRBJ2-5|once|.|TRBV5-1
TGCGCCAGCAGCGAACAGGTTCAAGAGACCCAGTACTTC
CASSEQVQETQYF
>TRBJ2-7|once|TRBD1|TRBV9
TGTGCCAGCAGCGTTGGACAGGGAAGGGTGGACGAGCAGTACTTC
CASSVGQGRVDEQYF
>TRBJ1-2|.|.|TRBV6-6
TGTGCCAGCAGTTCACAGGGTGTTGATGGCTACACCTTC
CASSSQGVDGYTF
>TRBJ1-6|few|.|TRBV2
TGTGCCACCCGACTCCCTTATTCACCCCTCCACTTT
CATRLPYSPLHF
>TRBJ2-4|.|.|TRBV5-4
TGTGCCAGCAGCTTGGGCGGACAGGCCAAAAACATTCAGTACTTC
CASSLGGQAKNIQYF
>TRBJ1-1|.|.|TRBV10-3
TGTGCCATCAGTGAAGTCGTGGGCCTGAACACTGAAGCTTTCTTT
CAISEVVGLNTEAFF
>TRBJ2-7|.|TRBD1|TRBV11-2
TGTGCCAGCAGGCAGGAAGGGACAGGGTACGAGCAGTACTTC
CASRQEGTGYEQYF
>TRBJ1-4|.|.|TRBV4-3
TGCGCCAGCAGCCAAGTGCTCGGGGGTAATGAAAAACTGTTTTTT
CASSQVLGGNEKLFF
>TRBJ1-3|.|TRBD1|TRBV5-1
TGCGCCAGCAGTTCAACAGGGGGTCCCCGGGACACCATATATTTT
CASSSTGGPRDTIYF
>TRBJ2-7|.|TRBD1|TRBV7-2
TGTGCCAGCAGTACGTACGGGACAGGGCCCTACGAGCAGTACTTC
CASSTYGTGPYEQYF
>TRBJ1-5|.|.|TRBV2
TGTGCCAGCAGGGCCTCGGGGAACAATCAGCCCCAGCATTTT
CASRASGNNQPQHF
>TRBJ2-1|.|.|TRBV5-1
TGCGCCAGCAGCTTGACAGGGTCAGGGCCCAATGAGCAGTTCTTC
CASSLTGSGPNEQFF
>TRBJ1-2|.|TRBD1|TRBV9
TGTGCCAGCAGCGTAGGACAGGGGGACCCCAGCTATGGCTACACCTTC
CASSVGQGDPSYGYTF
>TRBJ1-6|.|TRBD1|TRBV6-5
TGTGCCAGCAGTCGATCCTGGACAGGGGGATCACCCCTCCACTTT
CASSRSWTGGSPLHF
>TRBJ1-2|once|.|TRBV5-4
TGTGCCAGCAGCCCTAACCAAGAACCCCGGGATGGCTACACCTTC
CASSPNQEPRDGYTF